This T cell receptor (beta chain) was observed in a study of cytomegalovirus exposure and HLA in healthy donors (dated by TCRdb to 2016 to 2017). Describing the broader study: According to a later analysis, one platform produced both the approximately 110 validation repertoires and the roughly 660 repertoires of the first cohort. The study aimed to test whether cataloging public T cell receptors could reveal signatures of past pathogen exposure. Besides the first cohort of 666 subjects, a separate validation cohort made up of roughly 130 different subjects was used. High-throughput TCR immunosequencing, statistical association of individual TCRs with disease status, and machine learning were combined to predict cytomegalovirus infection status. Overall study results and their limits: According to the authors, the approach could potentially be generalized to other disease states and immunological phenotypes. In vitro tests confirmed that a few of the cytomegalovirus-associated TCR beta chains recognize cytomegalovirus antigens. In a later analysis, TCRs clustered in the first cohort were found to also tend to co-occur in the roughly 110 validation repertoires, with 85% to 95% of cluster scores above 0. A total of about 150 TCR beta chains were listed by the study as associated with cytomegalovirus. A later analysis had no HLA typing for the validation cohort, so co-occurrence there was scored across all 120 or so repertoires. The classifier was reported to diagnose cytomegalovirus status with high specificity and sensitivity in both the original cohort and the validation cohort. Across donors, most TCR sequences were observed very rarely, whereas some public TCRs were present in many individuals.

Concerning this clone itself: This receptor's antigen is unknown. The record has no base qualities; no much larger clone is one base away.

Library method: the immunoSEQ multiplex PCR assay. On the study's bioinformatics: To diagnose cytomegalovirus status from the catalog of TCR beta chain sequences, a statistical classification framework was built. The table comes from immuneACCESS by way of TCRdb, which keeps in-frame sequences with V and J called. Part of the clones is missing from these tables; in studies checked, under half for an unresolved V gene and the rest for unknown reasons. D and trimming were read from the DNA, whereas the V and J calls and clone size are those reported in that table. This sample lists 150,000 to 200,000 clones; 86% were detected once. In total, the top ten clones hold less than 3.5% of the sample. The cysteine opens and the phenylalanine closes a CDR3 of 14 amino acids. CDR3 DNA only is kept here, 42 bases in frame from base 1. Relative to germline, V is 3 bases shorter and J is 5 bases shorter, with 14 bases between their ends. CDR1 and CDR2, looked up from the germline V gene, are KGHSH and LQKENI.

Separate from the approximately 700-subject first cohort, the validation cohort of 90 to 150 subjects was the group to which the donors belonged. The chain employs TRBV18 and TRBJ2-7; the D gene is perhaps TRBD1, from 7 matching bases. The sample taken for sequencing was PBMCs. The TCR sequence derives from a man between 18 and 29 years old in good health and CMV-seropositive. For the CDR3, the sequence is CASSPPGGGDEQYF. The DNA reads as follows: TGTGCCAGCTCACCCCCCGGAGGGGGCGACGAGCAGTACTTC.